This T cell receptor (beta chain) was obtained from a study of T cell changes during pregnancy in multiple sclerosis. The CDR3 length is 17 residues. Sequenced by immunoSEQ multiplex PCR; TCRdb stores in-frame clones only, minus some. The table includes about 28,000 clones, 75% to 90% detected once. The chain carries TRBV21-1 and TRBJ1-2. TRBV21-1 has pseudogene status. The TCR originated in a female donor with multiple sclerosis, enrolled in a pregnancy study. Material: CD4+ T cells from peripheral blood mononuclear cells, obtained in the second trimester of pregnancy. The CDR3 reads CASTPGGTRYPLGGYTF. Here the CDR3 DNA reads TGTGCCAGCACCCCGGGGGGCACCAGGTACCCCTTGGGTGGCTACACCTTC.